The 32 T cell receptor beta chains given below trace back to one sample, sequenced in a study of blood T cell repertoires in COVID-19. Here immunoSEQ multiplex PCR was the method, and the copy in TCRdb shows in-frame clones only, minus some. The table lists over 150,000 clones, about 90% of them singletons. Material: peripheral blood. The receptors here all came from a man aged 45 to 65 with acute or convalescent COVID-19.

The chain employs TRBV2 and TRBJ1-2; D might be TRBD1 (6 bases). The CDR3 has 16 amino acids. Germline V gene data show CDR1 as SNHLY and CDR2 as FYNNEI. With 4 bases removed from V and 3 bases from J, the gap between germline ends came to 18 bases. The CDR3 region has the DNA TGTGCCAGCAGTGCCCCGGGGGGGGCAAAGGACTATGGCTACACCTTC. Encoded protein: CASSAPGGAKDYGYTF.

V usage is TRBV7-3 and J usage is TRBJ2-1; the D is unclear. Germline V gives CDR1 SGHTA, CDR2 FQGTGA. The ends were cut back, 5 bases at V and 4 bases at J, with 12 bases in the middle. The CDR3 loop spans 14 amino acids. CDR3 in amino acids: CASSPSGVYNEQFF. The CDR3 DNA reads TGTGCCAGCAGCCCGAGTGGTGTGTACAATGAGCAGTTCTTC. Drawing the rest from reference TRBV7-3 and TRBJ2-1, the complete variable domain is GAGVSQTPSNKVTEKGKYVELRCDPISGHTALYWYRQSLGQGPEFLIYFQGTGAADDSGLPNDRFFAVRPEGSVSTLKIQRTERGDSAVYLCASSPSGVYNEQFFGPGTRLTVL.

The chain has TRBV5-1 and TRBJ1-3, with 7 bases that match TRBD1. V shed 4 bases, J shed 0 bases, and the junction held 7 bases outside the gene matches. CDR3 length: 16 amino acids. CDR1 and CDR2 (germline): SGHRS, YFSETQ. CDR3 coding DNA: TGCGCCAGCAGCGGGAGGACAGGACCCTCTGGAAACACCATATATTTT. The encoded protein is CASSGRTGPSGNTIYF.

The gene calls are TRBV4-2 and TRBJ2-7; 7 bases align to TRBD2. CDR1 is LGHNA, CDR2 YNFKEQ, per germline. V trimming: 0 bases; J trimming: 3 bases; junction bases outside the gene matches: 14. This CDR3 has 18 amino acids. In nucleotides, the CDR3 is TGTGCCAGCAGCCAAGATTTTACGGGGGGATCCCTCAGCTACGAGCAGTACTTC. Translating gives CASSQDFTGGSLSYEQYF.

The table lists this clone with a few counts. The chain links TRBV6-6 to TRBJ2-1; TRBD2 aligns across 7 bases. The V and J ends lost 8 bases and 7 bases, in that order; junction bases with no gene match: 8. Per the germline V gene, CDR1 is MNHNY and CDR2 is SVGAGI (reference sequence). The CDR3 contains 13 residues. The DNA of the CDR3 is TGTGCCAGCGCTACGGGGGGAATGAATGAGCAGTTCTTC. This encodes CASATGGMNEQFF.

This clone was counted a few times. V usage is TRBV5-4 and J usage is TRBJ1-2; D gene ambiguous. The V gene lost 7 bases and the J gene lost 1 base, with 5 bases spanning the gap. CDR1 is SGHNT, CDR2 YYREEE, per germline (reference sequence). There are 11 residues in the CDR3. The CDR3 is CASRLNYGYTF. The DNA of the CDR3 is TGTGCCAGCCGACTTAACTATGGCTACACCTTC.

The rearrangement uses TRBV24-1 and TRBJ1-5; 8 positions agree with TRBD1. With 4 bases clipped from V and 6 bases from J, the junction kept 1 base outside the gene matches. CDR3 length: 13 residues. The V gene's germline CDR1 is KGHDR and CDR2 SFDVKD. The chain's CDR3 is CATSEGQGQPQHF. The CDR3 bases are TGTGCCACCAGTGAAGGACAGGGTCAGCCCCAGCATTTT.

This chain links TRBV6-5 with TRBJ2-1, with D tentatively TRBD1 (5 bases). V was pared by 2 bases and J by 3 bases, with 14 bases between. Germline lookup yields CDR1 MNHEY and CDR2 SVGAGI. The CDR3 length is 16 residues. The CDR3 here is CASSYNQQVHYNEQFF. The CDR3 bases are TGTGCCAGCAGTTACAACCAACAGGTCCACTACAATGAGCAGTTCTTC.

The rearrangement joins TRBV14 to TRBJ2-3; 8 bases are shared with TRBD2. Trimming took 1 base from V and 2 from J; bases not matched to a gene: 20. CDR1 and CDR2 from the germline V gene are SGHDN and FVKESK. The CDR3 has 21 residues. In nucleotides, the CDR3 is TGTGCCAGCAGCCAAGTAGGGCCTAGCGGGCAAAGAAGTTCAGTCACAGATACGCAGTATTTT. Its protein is CASSQVGPSGQRSSVTDTQYF.

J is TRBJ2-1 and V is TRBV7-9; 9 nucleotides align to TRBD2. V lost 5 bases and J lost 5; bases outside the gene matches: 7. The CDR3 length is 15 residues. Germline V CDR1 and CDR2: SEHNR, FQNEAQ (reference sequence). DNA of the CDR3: TGTGCCAGCAGCCCCGGGACTAGCAGCAACAATGAGCAGTTCTTC. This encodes CASSPGTSSNNEQFF.

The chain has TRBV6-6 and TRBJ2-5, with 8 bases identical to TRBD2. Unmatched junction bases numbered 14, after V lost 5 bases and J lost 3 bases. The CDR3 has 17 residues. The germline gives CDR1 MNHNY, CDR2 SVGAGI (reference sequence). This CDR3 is CASSHREGWRGEETQYF. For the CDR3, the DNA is TGTGCCAGCAGTCACCGGGAGGGGTGGCGGGGGGAAGAGACCCAGTACTTC.

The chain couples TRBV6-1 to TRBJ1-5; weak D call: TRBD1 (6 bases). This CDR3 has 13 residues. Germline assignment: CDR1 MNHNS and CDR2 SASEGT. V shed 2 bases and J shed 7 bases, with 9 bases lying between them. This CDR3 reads CASSESGVQPQHF. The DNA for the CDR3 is TGTGCCAGCAGTGAATCAGGGGTCCAGCCCCAGCATTTT.

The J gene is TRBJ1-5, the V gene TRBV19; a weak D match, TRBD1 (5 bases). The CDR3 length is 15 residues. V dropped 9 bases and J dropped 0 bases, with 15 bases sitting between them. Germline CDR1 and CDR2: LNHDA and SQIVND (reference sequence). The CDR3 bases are TGTGCCAGCCATCAGGGCTTCTATAGCAATCAGCCCCAGCATTTT. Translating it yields CASHQGFYSNQPQHF.

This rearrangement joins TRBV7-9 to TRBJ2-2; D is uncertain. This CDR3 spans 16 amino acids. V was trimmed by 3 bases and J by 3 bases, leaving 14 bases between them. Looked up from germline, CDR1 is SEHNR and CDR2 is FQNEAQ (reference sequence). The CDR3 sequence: CASSFPFSDYTGELFF. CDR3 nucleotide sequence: TGTGCCAGCAGCTTCCCTTTCTCAGACTACACCGGGGAGCTGTTTTTT. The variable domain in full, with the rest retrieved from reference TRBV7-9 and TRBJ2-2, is DTGVSQNPRHKITKRGQNVTFRCDPISEHNRLYWYRQTLGQGPEFLTYFQNEAQLEKSRLLSDRFSAERPKGSFSTLEIQRTEQGDSAMYLCASSFPFSDYTGELFFGEGSRLTVL.

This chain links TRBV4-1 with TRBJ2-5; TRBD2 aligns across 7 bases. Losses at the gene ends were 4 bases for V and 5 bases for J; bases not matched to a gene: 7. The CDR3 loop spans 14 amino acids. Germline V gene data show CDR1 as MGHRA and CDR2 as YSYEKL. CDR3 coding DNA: TGCGCCAGCAGCCCCACGGGAGCGGGGGAGACCCAGTACTTC. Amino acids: CASSPTGAGETQYF.

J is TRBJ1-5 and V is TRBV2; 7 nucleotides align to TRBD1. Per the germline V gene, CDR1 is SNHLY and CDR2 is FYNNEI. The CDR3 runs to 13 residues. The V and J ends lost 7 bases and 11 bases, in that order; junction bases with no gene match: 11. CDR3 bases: TGTGCCAGCAACCAGGACAGGTATCAAACCCAGCATTTT. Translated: CASNQDRYQTQHF.

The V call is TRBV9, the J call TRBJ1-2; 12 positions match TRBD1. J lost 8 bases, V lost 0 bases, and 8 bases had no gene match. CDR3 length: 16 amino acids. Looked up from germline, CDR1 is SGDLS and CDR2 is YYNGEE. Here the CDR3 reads CASSVGPGQGALGYTF. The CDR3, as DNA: TGTGCCAGCAGCGTAGGACCGGGACAGGGGGCCCTGGGCTACACCTTC.

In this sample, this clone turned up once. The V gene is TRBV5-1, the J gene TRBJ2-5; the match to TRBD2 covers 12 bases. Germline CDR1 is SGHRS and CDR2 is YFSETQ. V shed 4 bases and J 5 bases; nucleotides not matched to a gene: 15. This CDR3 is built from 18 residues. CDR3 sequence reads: CASSLSGLAGPTWETQYF. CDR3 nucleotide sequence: TGCGCCAGCAGCCTTTCCGGACTAGCGGGACCCACGTGGGAGACCCAGTACTTC.

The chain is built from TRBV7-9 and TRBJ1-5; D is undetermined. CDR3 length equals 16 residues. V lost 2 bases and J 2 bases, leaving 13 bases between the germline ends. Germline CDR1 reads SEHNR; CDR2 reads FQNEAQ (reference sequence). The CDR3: CASSLNRGDRNQPQHF. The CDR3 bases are TGTGCCAGCAGCTTAAATCGAGGCGATCGCAATCAGCCCCAGCATTTT.

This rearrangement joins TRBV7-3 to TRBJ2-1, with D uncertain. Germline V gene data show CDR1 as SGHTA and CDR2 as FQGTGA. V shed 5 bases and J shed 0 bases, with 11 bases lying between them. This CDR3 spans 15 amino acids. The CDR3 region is CASSPALLSYNEQFF. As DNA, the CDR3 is TGTGCCAGCAGCCCTGCACTACTCTCCTACAATGAGCAGTTCTTC. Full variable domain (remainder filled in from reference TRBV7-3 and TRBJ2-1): GAGVSQTPSNKVTEKGKYVELRCDPISGHTALYWYRQSLGQGPEFLIYFQGTGAADDSGLPNDRFFAVRPEGSVSTLKIQRTERGDSAVYLCASSPALLSYNEQFFGPGTRLTVL.

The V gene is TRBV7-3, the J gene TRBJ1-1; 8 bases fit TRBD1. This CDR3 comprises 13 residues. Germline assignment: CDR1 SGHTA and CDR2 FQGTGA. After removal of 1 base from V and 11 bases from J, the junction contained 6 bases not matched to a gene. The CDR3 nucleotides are TGTGCCAGCAGCTTAATGGCGACAGGGGAGGCTTTCTTT. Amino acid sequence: CASSLMATGEAFF.

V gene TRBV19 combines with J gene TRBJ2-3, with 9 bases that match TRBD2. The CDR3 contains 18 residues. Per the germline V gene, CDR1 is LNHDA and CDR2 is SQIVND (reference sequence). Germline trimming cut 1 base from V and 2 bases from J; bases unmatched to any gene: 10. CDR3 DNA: TGTGCCAGTAGTATAGGCCCCCCTTCTAGCGGGACCACAGATACGCAGTATTTT. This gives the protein CASSIGPPSSGTTDTQYF.

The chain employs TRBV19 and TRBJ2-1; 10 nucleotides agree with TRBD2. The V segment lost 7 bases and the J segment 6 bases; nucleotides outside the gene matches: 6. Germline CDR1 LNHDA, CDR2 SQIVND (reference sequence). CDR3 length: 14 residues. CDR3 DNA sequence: TGTGCCAGTAAGTTTCTAGCGGGAGTCAATGAGCAGTTCTTC. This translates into CASKFLAGVNEQFF.

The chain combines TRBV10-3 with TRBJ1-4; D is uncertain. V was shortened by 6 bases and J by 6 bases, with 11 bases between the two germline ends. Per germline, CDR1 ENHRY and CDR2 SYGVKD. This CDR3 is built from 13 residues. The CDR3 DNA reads TGTGCCATCAGAGCTGAAGAATATGAAAAACTGTTTTTT. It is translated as CAIRAEEYEKLFF.

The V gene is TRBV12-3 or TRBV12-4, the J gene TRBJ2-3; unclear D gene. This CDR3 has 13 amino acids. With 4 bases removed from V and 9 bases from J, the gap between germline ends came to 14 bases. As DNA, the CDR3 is TGTGCCAGCAGTTCCACCTTAGATGCGACGCAGTATTTT. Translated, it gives CASSSTLDATQYF.

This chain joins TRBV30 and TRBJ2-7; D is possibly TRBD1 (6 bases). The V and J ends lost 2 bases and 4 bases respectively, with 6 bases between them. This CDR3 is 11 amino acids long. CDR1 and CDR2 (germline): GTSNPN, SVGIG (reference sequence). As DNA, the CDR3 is TGTGCCTGGAGTAGGGGGTACGAGCAGTACGTC. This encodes CAWSRGYEQYV.

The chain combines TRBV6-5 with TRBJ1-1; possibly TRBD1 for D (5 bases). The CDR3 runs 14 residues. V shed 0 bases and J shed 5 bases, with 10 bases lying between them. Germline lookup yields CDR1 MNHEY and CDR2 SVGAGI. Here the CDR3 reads CASSYSSGATEAFF. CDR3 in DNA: TGTGCCAGCAGTTACTCGAGTGGGGCTACTGAAGCTTTCTTT.

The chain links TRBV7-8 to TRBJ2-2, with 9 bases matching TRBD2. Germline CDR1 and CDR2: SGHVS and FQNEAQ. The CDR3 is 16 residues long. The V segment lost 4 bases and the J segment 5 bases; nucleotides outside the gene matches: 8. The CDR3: CASSSRLSGRTGELFF. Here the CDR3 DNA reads TGTGCCAGCAGCTCGAGGCTCAGCGGGAGGACCGGGGAGCTGTTTTTT. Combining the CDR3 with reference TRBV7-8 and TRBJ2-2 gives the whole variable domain GAGVSQSPRYKVAKRGQDVALRCDPISGHVSLFWYQQALGQGPEFLTYFQNEAQLDKSGLPSDRFFAERPEGSVSTLKIQRTQQEDSAVYLCASSSRLSGRTGELFFGEGSRLTVL.

CDR3 nucleotide sequence: TGCGCCAGCAGACCTGGGACAGGAAACACCGGGGAGCTGTTTTTT. This sequence encodes CASRPGTGNTGELFF. J is TRBJ2-2 and V is TRBV10-2; TRBD1 matches 8 bases. In germline, CDR1 is WSHSY, CDR2 SAAADI. The ends lost 6 bases at V and 2 bases at J; junction bases unmatched: 5. CDR3 length: 15 amino acids.

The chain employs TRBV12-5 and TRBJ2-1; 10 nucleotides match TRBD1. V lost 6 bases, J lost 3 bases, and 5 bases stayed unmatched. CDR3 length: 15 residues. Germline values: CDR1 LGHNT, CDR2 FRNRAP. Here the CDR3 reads CASGTGQGYYNEQFF. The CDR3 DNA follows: TGTGCTAGTGGCACGGGACAGGGGTACTACAATGAGCAGTTCTTC.

The CDR3 loop reads CASSQDWPDRVNEKLFF. The DNA of the CDR3 is TGCGCCAGCAGCCAAGACTGGCCCGACAGGGTAAATGAAAAACTGTTTTTT. V is TRBV4-1 and J is TRBJ1-4, with 7 bases lining up with TRBD1. The CDR3 is made up of 17 amino acids. Germline loops: CDR1 MGHRA, CDR2 YSYEKL. V lost 0 bases, J lost 5 bases, and 9 bases stayed unmatched.

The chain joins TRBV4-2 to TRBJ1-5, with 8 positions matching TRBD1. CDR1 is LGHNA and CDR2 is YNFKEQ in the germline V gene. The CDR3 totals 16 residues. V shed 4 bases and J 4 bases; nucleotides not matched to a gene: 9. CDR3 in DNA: TGTGCCAGCAGCCTTTATGGACAGGGCTCGAATCAGCCCCAGCATTTT. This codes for CASSLYGQGSNQPQHF.